Presented here are 24 T cell receptor beta chains from one specimen sequenced in a study of shared clonotypes between healthy human individuals. Clones were sequenced by immunoSEQ multiplex PCR, and TCRdb holds only the in-frame ones, with some missing. The table lists 1,500,000 or so clones, 96% of them singletons. Source material: naive CD4+ T cells sorted from blood. The sample's subset: CD45RA+ positively selected. The receptors shown here come from a man aged 25 to 40 in good health.

Points on this clone: Different DNA sequences within this sample yield the same CDR3. The chain couples TRBV9 to TRBJ1-2, with 9 bases that match TRBD1. Germline V gene data show CDR1 as SGDLS and CDR2 as YYNGEE. CDR3 length equals 13 residues. Unmatched junction bases numbered 3, after V lost 3 bases and J lost 6 bases. CDR3 DNA: TGTGCCAGCAGCGACGGACAGGGGAATGGCTACACCTTC. It specifies CASSDGQGNGYTF. The complete variable domain, with remaining parts taken from reference TRBV9 and TRBJ1-2, reads DSGVTQTPKHLITATGQRVTLRCSPRSGDLSVYWYQQSLDQGLQFLIQYYNGEERAKGNILERFSAQQFPDLHSELNLSSLELGDSALYFCASSDGQGNGYTFGSGTRLTVV.

Regarding this clone: The same CDR3 arises from other DNA sequences in this sample as well. The V gene is TRBV18, the J gene TRBJ1-1, with D uncertain. The CDR3 totals 15 residues. Germline V gene lookup returns CDR1 KGHSH and CDR2 LQKENI. The V gene lost 0 bases and the J gene lost 1 base, with 9 bases spanning the gap. This CDR3 reads CASSPPTGGNTEAFF. Here the CDR3 DNA reads TGTGCCAGCTCACCACCAACGGGCGGGAACACTGAAGCTTTCTTT.

This chain connects TRBV5-6 to TRBJ2-5; D is uncertain. Trimming left V 4 bases short and J 4 bases short, with 5 bases between. This CDR3 is built from 11 residues. Per the germline V gene, CDR1 is SGHDT and CDR2 is YYEEEE. The CDR3 protein is CASSPVETQYF. The CDR3 region has the DNA TGTGCCAGCAGCCCCGTAGAGACCCAGTACTTC. The full variable domain, rest sourced from reference TRBV5-6 and TRBJ2-5, is DAGVTQSPTHLIKTRGQQVTLRCSPKSGHDTVSWYQQALGQGPQFIFQYYEEEERQRGNFPDRFSGHQFPNYSSELNVNALLLGDSALYLCASSPVETQYFGPGTRLLVL.

The chain recombines TRBV7-2 with TRBJ2-4; weak D call: TRBD1 (6 bases). Trimming stripped 6 bases from V and 7 bases from J, with 13 bases between. The CDR3 extends over 13 amino acids. Germline-derived CDR1 and CDR2 are SGHTA and FQGNSA. CDR3 in amino acids: CASSTGRGNIQYF. Written as DNA, the CDR3 is TGTGCCAGCAGTACAGGGAGAGGGAACATTCAGTACTTC.

The chain couples TRBV2 to TRBJ1-5; no clear D gene. Trimming stripped 6 bases from V and 2 bases from J, with 14 bases between. The CDR3 runs to 15 residues. The germline V gene has CDR1 SNHLY and CDR2 FYNNEI. The CDR3 loop is CASRERLIGNQPQHF. The CDR3 DNA follows: TGTGCCAGCAGAGAACGGTTAATAGGCAATCAGCCCCAGCATTTT.

The chain is built from TRBV7-9 and TRBJ2-7; TRBD1 is a possible D gene (6 bases). Trimming left V 4 bases short and J 0 bases short, with 16 bases between. The CDR3 is 16 residues long. Looked up from germline, CDR1 is SEHNR and CDR2 is FQNEAQ (reference sequence). CDR3 coding DNA: TGTGCCAGCAGCTCCCGGGACACCCGCACCTCCTACGAGCAGTACTTC. Translated, it gives CASSSRDTRTSYEQYF.

This rearrangement joins TRBV28 to TRBJ2-7, with 10 bases matching TRBD1. Losses at the gene ends were 2 bases for V and 6 bases for J; bases not matched to a gene: 10. Germline V lookup: CDR1 MDHEN, CDR2 SYDVKM. The length of the CDR3 is 16 residues. CDR3 region: CASSLTPGQGSLEQYF. CDR3 nucleotide sequence: TGTGCCAGCAGTTTAACACCGGGACAGGGGTCCCTCGAGCAGTACTTC.

The rearrangement joins TRBV7-2 to TRBJ2-2; perhaps D is TRBD1 or TRBD2 (6 bases each). Trimming took 1 base from V and 6 from J, leaving 15 bases between them. The CDR3 covers 16 residues. CDR1 is SGHTA, CDR2 FQGNSA, per germline. In nucleotides, the CDR3 is TGTGCCAGCAGCTTAGGCACCGCAAGGGGGGCCGGGGAGCTGTTTTTT. Amino acid sequence: CASSLGTARGAGELFF.

The rearrangement links TRBV5-4 to TRBJ1-2, with D possibly matching TRBD1 (5 bases). CDR3 length: 14 amino acids. Trimming stripped 4 bases from V and 6 bases from J, with 16 bases between. Germline V lookup: CDR1 SGHNT, CDR2 YYREEE (reference sequence). The CDR3 DNA reads as TGTGCCAGCAGCCCTCCACGGGGGGAAGATGGCTACACCTTC. Protein product: CASSPPRGEDGYTF.

This rearrangement joins TRBV15 to TRBJ2-1; 8 bases fit TRBD1. The germline V gene has CDR1 LNHNV and CDR2 YYDKDF (reference sequence). Losses at the gene ends were 2 bases for V and 7 bases for J; bases not matched to a gene: 7. The CDR3 runs to 15 residues. The CDR3 nucleotides read TGTGCCACCAGCAGAACTGGACAGGGTGATAATGAGCAGTTCTTC. Translation: CATSRTGQGDNEQFF.

This clone appeared a single time. This rearrangement joins TRBV5-4 to TRBJ2-1, with 9 positions matching TRBD2. The CDR3 is 14 amino acids. Germline V lookup: CDR1 SGHNT, CDR2 YYREEE (reference sequence). Unmatched junction bases numbered 8, after V lost 6 bases and J lost 7 bases. DNA for the CDR3: TGTGCCAGCACGAGGGCGGGAGGGCCGAATGAGCAGTTCTTC. Protein product: CASTRAGGPNEQFF.

The genes are TRBV5-5 and TRBJ2-5, with D possibly matching TRBD1 (5 bases). Trimming left V 1 base short and J 1 base short, with 8 bases between. Germline V CDR1 and CDR2: SGHKS, YYEKEE (reference sequence). The CDR3 covers 14 residues. CDR3 sequence: CASSLSQGQETQYF. CDR3 nucleotide sequence: TGTGCCAGCAGCTTGAGCCAGGGCCAAGAGACCCAGTACTTC. Together with reference TRBV5-5 and TRBJ2-5, the CDR3 gives the full variable domain: DAGVTQSPTHLIKTRGQQVTLRCSPISGHKSVSWYQQVLGQGPQFIFQYYEKEERGRGNFPDRFSARQFPNYSSELNVNALLLGDSALYLCASSLSQGQETQYFGPGTRLLVL.

The chain combines TRBV5-1 with TRBJ2-5; TRBD2 is a possible D gene (5 bases). With 4 bases removed from V and 0 bases from J, the gap between germline ends came to 19 bases. The CDR3 is 17 amino acids. In germline, CDR1 is SGHRS, CDR2 YFSETQ. Written as DNA, the CDR3 is TGCGCCAGCAGCCCGGAGGCTCGTCGGCAGTACCAAGAGACCCAGTACTTC. Protein sequence: CASSPEARRQYQETQYF. Based on the CDR3 plus reference TRBV5-1 and TRBJ2-5, the full variable domain is KAGVTQTPRYLIKTRGQQVTLSCSPISGHRSVSWYQQTPGQGLQFLFEYFSETQRNKGNFPGRFSGRQFSNSRSEMNVSTLELGDSALYLCASSPEARRQYQETQYFGPGTRLLVL.

A single count supports this clone. The V call is TRBV30, the J call TRBJ1-3, with D unclear. Per germline, CDR1 GTSNPN and CDR2 SVGIG (reference sequence). This CDR3 contains 15 residues. Between the trimmed V and J ends, which lost 4 bases and 1 base, there was a span of 14 bases. This CDR3 is CAWTPVPTSGNTIYF. The CDR3 region has the DNA TGTGCCTGGACCCCGGTCCCGACTTCTGGAAACACCATATATTTT. The complete variable domain, with remaining parts taken from reference TRBV30 and TRBJ1-3, reads SQTIHQWPATLVQPVGSPLSLECTVEGTSNPNLYWYRQAAGRGLQLLFYSVGIGQISSEVPQNLSASRPQDRQFILSSKKLLLSDSGFYLCAWTPVPTSGNTIYFGEGSWLTVV.

J is TRBJ1-4 and V is TRBV15; possibly TRBD1 for D (5 bases). V was cut by 3 bases and J by 8 bases, with 19 bases left in between. The CDR3 extends over 16 amino acids. CDR1 and CDR2 (germline): LNHNV, YYDKDF (reference sequence). CDR3 in amino acids: CATSRGPGADGEKLFF. CDR3 DNA sequence: TGTGCCACCAGCAGGGGTCCCGGGGCCGATGGGGAAAAACTGTTTTTT.

V usage is TRBV5-4 and J usage is TRBJ2-7, with 8 nucleotides matching TRBD2. Germline CDR1 reads SGHNT; CDR2 reads YYREEE (reference sequence). This CDR3 comprises 14 residues. V dropped 4 bases and J dropped 6; count of bases not matched to a gene: 9. CDR3 nucleotides: TGTGCCAGCAGCCCCGGTAGGCGGGAGGCCGAGCAGTACTTC. Translating gives CASSPGRREAEQYF.

This chain joins TRBV25-1 and TRBJ2-5; TRBD2 might be the D (6 bases). The ends were cut back, 5 bases at V and 4 bases at J, with 23 bases in the middle. Germline-derived CDR1 and CDR2 are MGHDK and SYGVNS. CDR3 length: 17 amino acids. The CDR3 reads CASSLRAIAGRRETQYF. CDR3 bases: TGTGCCAGCAGTCTAAGGGCTATCGCGGGACGAAGAGAGACCCAGTACTTC.

This sequence joins TRBV5-1 and TRBJ2-3; D is unresolved. In germline, CDR1 is SGHRS, CDR2 YFSETQ. The CDR3 totals 14 residues. The V gene lost 2 bases and the J gene lost 2 bases, with 9 bases spanning the gap. The CDR3 loop is CASSFVIPTDTQYF. CDR3 bases: TGCGCCAGCAGCTTTGTTATTCCCACAGATACGCAGTATTTT.

This rearrangement joins TRBV7-2 to TRBJ2-5, with D unresolved. Per germline, CDR1 SGHTA and CDR2 FQGNSA. V was clipped by 5 bases and J by 4 bases, with 14 bases between them. The CDR3 length is 14 residues. CDR3 in amino acids: CASSLAWSRETQYF. The CDR3 DNA sequence: TGTGCCAGCAGCCTTGCTTGGTCTAGAGAGACCCAGTACTTC.

The V call is TRBV21-1, the J call TRBJ2-1; the table gives TRBD2 as D, unverified against the DNA. TRBV21-1 is marked as a pseudogene. There are 14 residues in the CDR3. This CDR3 is CASTSGRREGEQFF. CDR3 DNA: TGTGCCAGTACGTCCGGTCGGAGGGAGGGTGAGCAGTTCTTC.

The rearrangement links TRBV7-8 to TRBJ2-1; tentatively, D is TRBD2 (5 bases). CDR1 and CDR2 (germline): SGHVS, FQNEAQ. This CDR3 region has 15 residues. V was trimmed by 4 bases and J by 5 bases, leaving 15 bases between them. Here the CDR3 reads CASSSLAGGHNEQFF. CDR3 coding DNA: TGTGCCAGCAGCTCCCTAGCAGGCGGGCACAATGAGCAGTTCTTC.

V and J are TRBV15 and TRBJ2-3; D uncertain. Germline CDR1 reads LNHNV; CDR2 reads YYDKDF (reference sequence). The CDR3 covers 12 residues. The V end was cut by 0 bases, the J end by 7 bases, with 5 bases between. CDR3: CATSREFYTQYF. The DNA of the CDR3 is TGTGCCACCAGCAGAGAGTTTTATACGCAGTATTTT.

The chain joins TRBV19 to TRBJ2-5; weak D call: TRBD1 (6 bases). The V end was cut by 7 bases, the J end by 1 base, with 10 bases between. The germline V gene has CDR1 LNHDA and CDR2 SQIVND (reference sequence). The CDR3 runs 13 residues. The CDR3 sequence is CASKQDSQETQYF. CDR3 bases: TGTGCCAGTAAACAGGACAGCCAAGAGACCCAGTACTTC.

The chain employs TRBV21-1 and TRBJ2-7; no DNA check was done on the table's D call, TRBD1. TRBV21-1 is deemed a pseudogene. The CDR3 runs 14 residues. In DNA, the CDR3 is TGTGCCAGCAGCGGATTTAGACAGGGCTACGAGCAGTACTTC. Amino acid sequence: CASSGFRQGYEQYF.